Listed here are 32 T cell receptor beta chains from one sample, sequenced in a study of T-cell memory formation after mild COVID-19. MiXCR, run by TCRdb on the 5' RACE reads, gives a single entry per CDR3 protein. The sample includes 200,000 to 250,000 distinct CDR3 sequences, about 15% of them seen just once. Sequencing was done on a sample of PBMCs or a T cell subset sorted from them (not recorded which). The receptors were sampled from a man between 18 and 35 years old who had mild COVID-19 (a few samples of this study predate the infection). Cell type and time point are not known.

V is TRBV5-1 and J is TRBJ1-1, with D possibly being TRBD1 (6 bases). Germline V lookup: CDR1 SGHRS, CDR2 YFSETQ. V was cut by 2 bases and J by 8 bases, with 19 bases left in between. The CDR3 loop spans 15 amino acids. CDR3 in amino acids: CASSFNPIQGREAFF. The CDR3 DNA reads TGCGCCAGCAGCTTTAACCCAATACAGGGTAGAGAAGCTTTCTTT. The variable domain in full, with the rest retrieved from reference TRBV5-1 and TRBJ1-1, is KAGVTQTPRYLIKTRGQQVTLSCSPISGHRSVSWYQQTPGQGLQFLFEYFSETQRNKGNFPGRFSGRQFSNSRSEMNVSTLELGDSALYLCASSFNPIQGREAFFGQGTRLTVV.

The gene calls are TRBV5-1 and TRBJ1-2; D gene ambiguous. This CDR3 region has 13 residues. CDR1 is SGHRS and CDR2 is YFSETQ in the germline V gene. The V and J ends lost 2 bases and 8 bases respectively, with 13 bases between them. The CDR3, as DNA: TGCGCCAGCAGCTTTGGGGAGGCCCAGGGCTACACCTTC. This translates into CASSFGEAQGYTF.

This clonotype has a handful of counts. The rearrangement links TRBV3-1 to TRBJ2-7; 7 nucleotides line up with TRBD2. CDR1 is LGHDT, CDR2 YNNKEL, per germline (reference sequence). The CDR3 runs 15 residues. Germline trimming cut 3 bases from V and 0 bases from J; bases unmatched to any gene: 5. In DNA form, the CDR3 reads TGTGCCAGCAGCCACGGGGGGATTAGCTCCTACGAGCAGTACTTC. Translating gives CASSHGGISSYEQYF.

The genes are TRBV5-6 and TRBJ2-5; 10 positions agree with TRBD2. Germline V lookup: CDR1 SGHDT, CDR2 YYEEEE. This CDR3 has 15 amino acids. V lost 3 bases to trimming and J lost 5 bases; unmatched junction nucleotides: 7. Written as DNA, the CDR3 is TGTGCCAGCAGCTCCGTACTAGCGGGGTGGGAGACCCAGTACTTC. It codes for CASSSVLAGWETQYF.

This clonotype appeared a few times. V is TRBV14 and J is TRBJ1-5; no definite D call. This CDR3 has 18 residues. Germline assignment: CDR1 SGHDN and CDR2 FVKESK. Trimming left V 3 bases short and J 0 bases short, with 18 bases between. The CDR3 is CASSHADYRESSNQPQHF. CDR3 sequence (DNA): TGTGCCAGCAGCCACGCAGATTACAGAGAAAGTAGCAATCAGCCCCAGCATTTT.

The rearrangement links TRBV18 to TRBJ1-2; D uncertain. CDR1 and CDR2 from the germline V gene are KGHSH and LQKENI. The CDR3 has 13 amino acids. V was trimmed by 5 bases and J by 6 bases, leaving 13 bases between them. The CDR3 nucleotides are TGTGCCAGCTCATCGCCGACCAAGAATGGCTACACCTTC. Translating it yields CASSSPTKNGYTF.

The rearrangement uses TRBV7-2 and TRBJ2-2, with TRBD2 identical over 7 bases. Germline values: CDR1 SGHTA, CDR2 FQGNSA. This CDR3 contains 16 residues. V was clipped by 7 bases and J by 2 bases; unmatched bases: 10. CDR3 loop: CASIRGVAANTGELFF. The CDR3 region has the DNA TGTGCCAGCATCCGGGGGGTAGCAGCAAACACCGGGGAGCTGTTTTTT.

The chain links TRBV6-5 to TRBJ1-6; 8 nucleotides match TRBD1. Looked up from germline, CDR1 is MNHEY and CDR2 is SVGAGI. The CDR3 spans 17 residues. V lost 2 bases, J lost 9 bases, and 12 bases stayed unmatched. CDR3 nucleotides: TGTGCCAGCAGTTACAGGGGACAGGACATATCGGGTTCACCCCTCCACTTT. Translated, it gives CASSYRGQDISGSPLHF.

This clonotype has more than one count but fewer than ten. The V and J genes are TRBV6-5 and TRBJ2-1, with unresolved D. V was trimmed by 6 bases and J by 5 bases, leaving 5 bases between them. The CDR3 has 11 amino acids. CDR1 and CDR2 from the germline V gene are MNHEY and SVGAGI. The CDR3 region is CASRNNNEQFF. CDR3 coding DNA: TGTGCCAGCAGAAACAACAATGAGCAGTTCTTC.

This clonotype was seen ten or more times. This chain's CDR3 is CASGLAGGYEQYV. In DNA form, the CDR3 reads TGTGCCAGCGGGCTAGCGGGGGGATACGAGCAGTACGTC. This chain uses TRBV7-2 with TRBJ2-7, with 11 nucleotides matching TRBD2. Germline V CDR1 and CDR2: SGHTA, FQGNSA. The CDR3 has 13 amino acids. The V and J ends lost 8 bases and 4 bases, in that order; junction bases with no gene match: 4.

This sequence joins TRBV5-1 and TRBJ2-7; D tentatively reads TRBD1 or TRBD2 (6 bases each). The CDR3 spans 14 residues. The germline gives CDR1 SGHRS, CDR2 YFSETQ. V shed 0 bases and J shed 7 bases, with 14 bases lying between them. The CDR3 is CASSLAGAAWEQYF. The CDR3 nucleotides read TGCGCCAGCAGCTTGGCGGGGGCCGCCTGGGAGCAGTACTTC.

The chain combines TRBV7-2 with TRBJ1-3; D is ambiguous. The ends were cut back, 2 bases at V and 1 base at J, with 12 bases in the middle. In germline, CDR1 is SGHTA, CDR2 FQGNSA. CDR3 length equals 16 residues. CDR3 sequence: CASSLFDPASGNTIYF. The DNA of the CDR3 is TGTGCCAGCAGCTTATTCGACCCCGCTTCTGGAAACACCATATATTTT. Drawing the rest from reference TRBV7-2 and TRBJ1-3, the complete variable domain is GAGVSQSPSNKVTEKGKDVELRCDPISGHTALYWYRQSLGQGLEFLIYFQGNSAPDKSGLPSDRFSAERTGGSVSTLTIQRTQQEDSAVYLCASSLFDPASGNTIYFGEGSWLTVV.

V and J are TRBV20-1 and TRBJ1-2; TRBD1 agrees at 8 bases. The CDR3 extends over 18 amino acids. The germline V gene has CDR1 DFQATT and CDR2 SNEGSKA (reference sequence). J gave up 0 bases and V 6 bases, and 18 bases lay outside the gene matches. CDR3 protein: CSAIYPQGAQSSNYGYTF. CDR3 sequence (DNA): TGCAGTGCCATTTACCCGCAGGGGGCGCAGAGCTCTAACTATGGCTACACCTTC.

The chain joins TRBV18 to TRBJ2-2, with D perhaps matching TRBD1 (6 bases). The CDR3 length is 15 residues. V was pared by 2 bases and J by 4 bases, with 11 bases between. Germline lookup yields CDR1 KGHSH and CDR2 LQKENI. CDR3 amino acids: CASSPSGVLTGELFF. DNA of the CDR3: TGTGCCAGCTCACCATCAGGGGTTCTCACCGGGGAGCTGTTTTTT.

The genes are TRBV6-1 and TRBJ2-7; D not resolved. Germline CDR1 reads MNHNS; CDR2 reads SASEGT. This CDR3 spans 13 amino acids. V was pared by 3 bases and J by 2 bases, with 8 bases between. The CDR3 here is CASSDPPAYEQYV. In DNA form, the CDR3 reads TGTGCCAGCAGTGATCCCCCAGCCTACGAGCAGTACGTC.

This sequence joins TRBV5-1 and TRBJ2-1; TRBD2 matches at 9 bases. Germline assignment: CDR1 SGHRS and CDR2 YFSETQ. The CDR3 spans 14 residues. Unmatched junction bases numbered 7, after V lost 8 bases and J lost 4 bases. CDR3 DNA: TGCGCCAGACTGAGCGGGGGGCAATACAATGAGCAGTTCTTC. It translates to CARLSGGQYNEQFF.

This clonotype was detected a few times. The gene calls are TRBV7-8 and TRBJ2-3; no clear D gene. Per the germline V gene, CDR1 is SGHVS and CDR2 is FQNEAQ. The CDR3 runs 13 residues. V lost 2 bases and J 8 bases, leaving 11 bases between the germline ends. CDR3 sequence reads: CASSLMGLGTQYF. The CDR3 region has the DNA TGTGCCAGCAGCTTAATGGGCCTAGGTACGCAGTATTTT.

This clonotype turned up a few times. V and J are TRBV7-8 and TRBJ2-5; 11 positions match TRBD2. The CDR3 loop spans 16 amino acids. The germline gives CDR1 SGHVS, CDR2 FQNEAQ. V was pared by 2 bases and J by 1 base, with 3 bases of the junction left unmatched. In DNA form, the CDR3 reads TGTGCCAGCAGCTTACGGACTAGCGGGTCCCAAGAGACCCAGTACTTC. Encoded protein: CASSLRTSGSQETQYF.

The chain carries TRBV6-5 and TRBJ1-6; maybe TRBD1 (6 bases). Looked up from germline, CDR1 is MNHEY and CDR2 is SVGAGI. This CDR3 has 14 residues. V was pared by 7 bases and J by 0 bases, with 7 bases between. Written as DNA, the CDR3 is TGTGCCAGCATGGGACACTCCTATAATTCACCCCTCCACTTT. Translated, it gives CASMGHSYNSPLHF.

This clonotype was seen at least ten times. The chain couples TRBV19 to TRBJ1-5, with D possibly matching TRBD1 (6 bases). The CDR3 contains 14 residues. CDR1 is LNHDA, CDR2 SQIVND, per germline (reference sequence). Trimming took 5 bases from V and 5 from J, leaving 13 bases between them. CDR3 in DNA: TGTGCCAGTAGTTCGGACAGTGCCTATCAGCCCCAGCATTTT. Encoded protein: CASSSDSAYQPQHF.

Only a few counts were recorded for this clonotype. V is TRBV6-1 and J is TRBJ2-3; the D gene could be TRBD1 or TRBD2 (6 bases each). With 9 bases removed from V and 5 bases from J, the gap between germline ends came to 15 bases. CDR3 length: 13 residues. Looked up from germline, CDR1 is MNHNS and CDR2 is SASEGT. CDR3 sequence: CASGGGWRDTQYF. Here the CDR3 DNA reads TGTGCCAGTGGAGGGGGATGGAGAGATACGCAGTATTTT.

This clonotype was seen more than once but under ten times. The rearrangement links TRBV12-3 or TRBV12-4 to TRBJ2-1, with TRBD2 identical over 8 bases. V lost 3 bases, J lost 4 bases, and 5 bases stayed unmatched. The length of the CDR3 is 15 residues. The CDR3 here is CASSLPSGSYNEQFF. CDR3 coding DNA: TGTGCCAGCAGTTTGCCTAGCGGGTCATACAATGAGCAGTTCTTC.

This clonotype came up a few times. The chain recombines TRBV6-5 with TRBJ1-1; 8 positions agree with TRBD1. Germline CDR1 reads MNHEY; CDR2 reads SVGAGI. This CDR3 has 13 amino acids. V shed 5 bases and J 12 bases; nucleotides not matched to a gene: 11. The CDR3 here is CASSPPTGARTFF. The CDR3 nucleotides read TGTGCCAGCAGTCCCCCGACAGGGGCGAGGACTTTCTTT.

CDR3 DNA: TGTGCCAGCAGTCCCCGGCGGGGGCAAGAGACCCAGTACTTC. Translation: CASSPRRGQETQYF. The chain combines TRBV2 with TRBJ2-5; 7 bases match TRBD2. Germline lookup yields CDR1 SNHLY and CDR2 FYNNEI. After removal of 5 bases from V and 2 bases from J, the junction contained 5 bases not matched to a gene. This CDR3 spans 14 amino acids.

This clonotype has just a few counts. The chain uses TRBV2 and TRBJ2-1; D is possibly TRBD1 (5 bases). This CDR3 is 15 amino acids long. The V gene lost 4 bases and the J gene lost 1 base, with 11 bases spanning the gap. Germline values: CDR1 SNHLY, CDR2 FYNNEI. CDR3 sequence (DNA): TGTGCCAGCAGTGGGGCACCAGGGTCCTACAATGAGCAGTTCTTC. Protein: CASSGAPGSYNEQFF.

The table lists this clonotype with a few counts. The chain joins TRBV20-1 to TRBJ1-3; D perhaps matches TRBD1 (6 bases). V was trimmed by 6 bases and J by 0 bases, leaving 12 bases between them. CDR3 length: 14 amino acids. From germline, CDR1 is DFQATT and CDR2 SNEGSKA (reference sequence). In nucleotides, the CDR3 is TGCAGTGCCGGGACACCTTACTCTGGAAACACCATATATTTT. Translation gives CSAGTPYSGNTIYF.

This sequence joins TRBV11-3 and TRBJ2-1; 9 bases fit TRBD1. Germline V gives CDR1 SGHNT, CDR2 YENEEA. V was pared by 5 bases and J by 0 bases, with 5 bases of the junction left unmatched. The CDR3 is 16 amino acids. CDR3 coding DNA: TGTGCCAGCAGCCAAACAGGGGGCAGCTCCTACAATGAGCAGTTCTTC. Its translation: CASSQTGGSSYNEQFF.

This clonotype was seen more than once but under ten times. The chain recombines TRBV6-2 or TRBV6-3 with TRBJ1-5; D is possibly TRBD1 (6 bases). The germline V gene has CDR1 MNHEY and CDR2 SVGEGT. The ends were cut back, 5 bases at V and 2 bases at J, with 13 bases in the middle. CDR3 length: 15 amino acids. CDR3 region: CASSALGAGNQPQHF. CDR3 nucleotide sequence: TGTGCCAGCAGTGCGTTGGGGGCCGGCAATCAGCCCCAGCATTTT.

J is TRBJ1-4 and V is TRBV12-3 or TRBV12-4; D may be TRBD1 (6 bases). V lost 3 bases, J lost 6 bases, and 14 bases lay in between. The CDR3 extends over 15 amino acids. The CDR3 protein is CASSFGGGQYEKLFF. The CDR3 region has the DNA TGTGCCAGCAGTTTTGGCGGCGGACAGTATGAAAAACTGTTTTTT.

The CDR3 spells CSACRGWCTDTQYF. CDR3 bases: TGCAGTGCCTGCAGGGGGTGGTGCACAGATACGCAGTATTTT. The genes are TRBV20-1 and TRBJ2-3; 7 bases fit TRBD1. The V gene's germline CDR1 is DFQATT and CDR2 SNEGSKA (reference sequence). The CDR3 totals 14 residues. J lost 1 base, V lost 6 bases, and 7 bases had no gene match.

V is TRBV6-1 and J is TRBJ1-6, with D perhaps matching TRBD1 (5 bases). Germline CDR1 MNHNS, CDR2 SASEGT. Trimming stripped 9 bases from V and 10 bases from J, with 13 bases between. The CDR3 loop spans 12 amino acids. The CDR3 loop is CASSREQSPLHF. The CDR3 bases are TGTGCCAGTTCCAGGGAACAGTCACCCCTCCACTTT.

The J gene is TRBJ1-1, the V gene TRBV5-1, with D perhaps TRBD1 (5 bases). The CDR3 is made up of 13 amino acids. The germline gives CDR1 SGHRS, CDR2 YFSETQ. V was pared by 2 bases and J by 5 bases, with 10 bases between. The CDR3 region has the DNA TGCGCCAGCAGCTTTACAGGATTAACTGAAGCTTTCTTT. Translated: CASSFTGLTEAFF.